Following are 28 T cell receptor beta chains from one sample sequenced in a study of blood T cell repertoires in COVID-19. Sequencing used immunoSEQ multiplex PCR; TCRdb keeps in-frame clones, though not all of them. Of 200,000 to 250,000 clones listed, 70% to 90% were seen once; the top ten hold roughly 15%. The source material was PBMCs or T cells enriched from blood (not recorded which). These receptors came from a woman in her forties or fifties with acute COVID-19.

This chain links TRBV5-4 with TRBJ1-4, with 8 bases lining up with TRBD1. After removal of 4 bases from V and 8 bases from J, the junction contained 10 bases not matched to a gene. This CDR3 comprises 15 residues. Germline CDR1 and CDR2: SGHNT and YYREEE (reference sequence). Here the CDR3 reads CASSPRQGSGEKLFF. CDR3 nucleotides: TGTGCCAGCAGCCCAAGACAGGGGTCGGGAGAAAAACTGTTTTTT.

The chain has TRBV19 and TRBJ2-1; the match to TRBD1 covers 7 bases. V dropped 5 bases and J dropped 3; count of bases not matched to a gene: 4. The CDR3 runs 14 residues. Looked up from germline, CDR1 is LNHDA and CDR2 is SQIVND (reference sequence). The CDR3 loop is CASSVGQDYNEQFF. In DNA form, the CDR3 reads TGTGCCAGTAGTGTCGGACAGGACTACAATGAGCAGTTCTTC.

V usage is TRBV21-1 and J usage is TRBJ2-1; TRBD2 is taken as the D call from the table, unchecked against the DNA. TRBV21-1 is deemed a pseudogene. The CDR3 loop spans 14 amino acids. CDR3 region: CASRGLAEYNEQFF. In DNA form, the CDR3 reads TGTGCCAGCCGCGGACTAGCGGAGTACAATGAGCAGTTCTTC.

The rearrangement joins TRBV27 to TRBJ1-5; D might be TRBD1 (5 bases). The ends were cut back, 1 base at V and 1 base at J, with 20 bases in the middle. Germline lookup yields CDR1 MNHEY and CDR2 SMNVEV (reference sequence). The CDR3 has 19 residues. This CDR3 is CASSLLLFAASGSNQPQHF. CDR3 coding DNA: TGTGCCAGCAGTTTATTGTTGTTTGCGGCCTCAGGGAGCAATCAGCCCCAGCATTTT.

The rearrangement uses TRBV5-1 and TRBJ2-7; D gene uncertain. This CDR3 is built from 14 residues. Germline loops: CDR1 SGHRS, CDR2 YFSETQ. The V and J ends lost 0 bases and 0 bases respectively, with 7 bases between them. CDR3 nucleotides: TGCGCCAGCAGCTTGGCCGAGAGCTCCTACGAGCAGTACTTC. It specifies CASSLAESSYEQYF.

This clone was counted between two and nine times. The genes are TRBV7-6 and TRBJ1-4; perhaps TRBD1 as D (5 bases). The germline V gene encodes CDR1 SGHVS and CDR2 FNYEAQ. V lost 0 bases and J lost 2, with 7 bases in between. This CDR3 has 15 amino acids. CDR3: CASSLAAGTNEKLFF. In DNA form, the CDR3 reads TGTGCCAGCAGCTTAGCAGCAGGGACTAATGAAAAACTGTTTTTT.

This chain connects TRBV12-3 or TRBV12-4 to TRBJ1-6; a possible D gene is TRBD1 (6 bases). The CDR3 extends over 13 amino acids. V lost 6 bases and J 9 bases, leaving 12 bases between the germline ends. The CDR3 spells CASRGQARSPLHF. The CDR3 coding sequence is TGTGCCAGCAGGGGACAAGCACGTTCACCCCTCCACTTT.

The chain uses TRBV11-2 and TRBJ2-3, with D perhaps TRBD2 (5 bases). In germline, CDR1 is SGHAT, CDR2 FQNNGV. This CDR3 is built from 17 residues. The V end was cut by 2 bases, the J end by 3 bases, with 18 bases between. CDR3 DNA sequence: TGTGCCAGCAGCTTAAGAGGCAGCGCCCCGGGGACAGATACGCAGTATTTT. Encoded protein: CASSLRGSAPGTDTQYF.

The rearrangement links TRBV7-3 to TRBJ2-7; 8 bases match TRBD1. The V gene's germline CDR1 is SGHTA and CDR2 FQGTGA. V shed 0 bases, J shed 7 bases, and the junction held 11 bases outside the gene matches. There are 16 residues in the CDR3. CDR3 loop: CASSLTSTGANMEQYF. The CDR3 nucleotides read TGTGCCAGCAGCTTAACGTCGACAGGGGCGAACATGGAGCAGTACTTC.

V is TRBV7-2 and J is TRBJ1-2, with D tentatively TRBD1 (5 bases). The CDR3 consists of 13 residues. From germline, CDR1 is SGHTA and CDR2 FQGNSA. Trimming shortened V by 3 bases and J by 2 bases, and 7 bases separated the two germline ends. CDR3 nucleotide sequence: TGTGCCAGCAGCTTGACAGTCAACTATGGCTACACCTTC. Amino acid sequence: CASSLTVNYGYTF.

CDR3 in amino acids: CASSLARGQTQYF. The CDR3 DNA is TGTGCCAGCAGCTTAGCCCGGGGTCAGACCCAGTACTTC. The chain employs TRBV7-3 and TRBJ2-5; a weak D match, TRBD2 (5 bases). Germline lookup yields CDR1 SGHTA and CDR2 FQGTGA. The CDR3 loop spans 13 amino acids. The V end was cut by 2 bases, the J end by 6 bases, with 10 bases between.

V gene TRBV29-1 combines with J gene TRBJ2-1; 8 bases match TRBD2. The germline V gene has CDR1 SQVTM and CDR2 ANQGSEA. The CDR3 spans 16 residues. V lost 6 bases and J lost 1; bases outside the gene matches: 11. This chain's CDR3 is CSVLRHTSGSYNEQFF. The DNA for the CDR3 is TGCAGCGTGTTGCGCCATACTAGCGGTTCCTACAATGAGCAGTTCTTC.

The CDR3 region is CASSSGTSGHEQYF. Here the CDR3 DNA reads TGCGCCAGCAGCTCGGGGACTAGCGGCCACGAGCAGTACTTC. V and J are TRBV5-1 and TRBJ2-7; TRBD2 agrees at 11 bases. This CDR3 contains 14 residues. V lost 3 bases to trimming and J lost 5 bases; unmatched junction nucleotides: 4. The germline V gene encodes CDR1 SGHRS and CDR2 YFSETQ. The whole variable domain, remainder taken from reference TRBV5-1 and TRBJ2-7, is KAGVTQTPRYLIKTRGQQVTLSCSPISGHRSVSWYQQTPGQGLQFLFEYFSETQRNKGNFPGRFSGRQFSNSRSEMNVSTLELGDSALYLCASSSGTSGHEQYFGPGTRLTVT.

This clone has only one observation. The gene calls are TRBV7-9 and TRBJ2-7; 7 nucleotides agree with TRBD1. The germline gives CDR1 SEHNR, CDR2 FQNEAQ (reference sequence). After removal of 3 bases from V and 3 bases from J, the junction contained 5 bases not matched to a gene. The CDR3 contains 14 residues. Written as DNA, the CDR3 is TGTGCCAGCAGCTTGCTCACAGGGGACTACGAGCAGTACTTC. Translating it yields CASSLLTGDYEQYF.

This chain joins TRBV7-9 and TRBJ1-4; D may be TRBD1 (6 bases). V dropped 7 bases and J dropped 4 bases, with 13 bases sitting between them. The CDR3 is made up of 14 amino acids. Germline lookup yields CDR1 SEHNR and CDR2 FQNEAQ (reference sequence). CDR3 bases: TGTGCCAGCACCCAGGGGAGCTTTAATGAAAAACTGTTTTTT. It yields the protein CASTQGSFNEKLFF.

The chain is built from TRBV28 and TRBJ1-5, with 10 bases that match TRBD1. Germline CDR1 MDHEN, CDR2 SYDVKM. This CDR3 spans 18 amino acids. V dropped 5 bases and J dropped 0; count of bases not matched to a gene: 10. Written as DNA, the CDR3 is TGTGCCAGCAGTGGGAGGGACAGGGGACCCCTTAGCAATCAGCCCCAGCATTTT. Protein: CASSGRDRGPLSNQPQHF.

V is TRBV28 and J is TRBJ2-7; D is perhaps TRBD1 (6 bases). Germline V gives CDR1 MDHEN, CDR2 SYDVKM. There are 15 residues in the CDR3. The V end lost 4 bases, the J end lost 1 base, and 14 bases lay between the germline ends. Here the CDR3 DNA reads TGTGCCAGCAGTTCATGGGGGCAGGGGTCCTACGAGCAGTACTTC. Amino acid sequence: CASSSWGQGSYEQYF.

This chain uses TRBV28 with TRBJ1-5, with D unresolved. The ends were cut back, 1 base at V and 6 bases at J, with 16 bases in the middle. Germline loops: CDR1 MDHEN, CDR2 SYDVKM. The CDR3 is 16 residues long. The CDR3 loop is CASSLLGREKGQPQHF. The CDR3 DNA sequence: TGTGCCAGCAGTTTATTGGGGAGGGAGAAGGGTCAGCCCCAGCATTTT.

V and J are TRBV19 and TRBJ1-2; 8 bases line up with TRBD1. Per germline, CDR1 LNHDA and CDR2 SQIVND (reference sequence). The CDR3 sequence is 15 residues long. The V segment lost 2 bases and the J segment 4 bases; nucleotides outside the gene matches: 6. Here the CDR3 DNA reads TGTGCCAGTAGTATATCAGGGGGCGGTATCTATGGCTACACCTTC. This encodes CASSISGGGIYGYTF.

J is TRBJ2-5 and V is TRBV27; TRBD2 aligns across 7 bases. V lost 2 bases to trimming and J lost 1 base; unmatched junction nucleotides: 4. The CDR3 has 15 amino acids. Germline lookup yields CDR1 MNHEY and CDR2 SMNVEV (reference sequence). CDR3 DNA: TGTGCCAGCAGTTTAGGGGGGGGGTGCCAAGAGACCCAGTACTTC. Encoded protein: CASSLGGGCQETQYF.

This sequence joins TRBV14 and TRBJ2-3; 10 bases match TRBD2. CDR1 and CDR2 (germline): SGHDN, FVKESK. V was clipped by 4 bases and J by 3 bases; unmatched bases: 4. The CDR3 length is 15 residues. CDR3 amino acids: CASSLIAGGTDTQYF. CDR3 in DNA: TGTGCCAGCAGCCTAATAGCGGGAGGAACAGATACGCAGTATTTT.

Written as DNA, the CDR3 is TGTGCCAGCAGTCTCCAGGGACAGGGACACAATCAGCCCCAGCATTTT. It yields the protein CASSLQGQGHNQPQHF. V gene TRBV28 combines with J gene TRBJ1-5; TRBD1 matches 9 bases. Germline-derived CDR1 and CDR2 are MDHEN and SYDVKM. Germline trimming cut 5 bases from V and 3 bases from J; bases unmatched to any gene: 8. There are 16 residues in the CDR3.

The V gene is TRBV28, the J gene TRBJ1-1, with TRBD1 matching 8 bases. Germline CDR1 and CDR2: MDHEN and SYDVKM. CDR3 length equals 14 residues. V shed 7 bases and J 5 bases; nucleotides not matched to a gene: 9. The CDR3 reads CASTEDRAGTEAFF. CDR3 nucleotide sequence: TGTGCCAGCACCGAGGACAGGGCAGGGACTGAAGCTTTCTTT.

J is TRBJ2-3 and V is TRBV7-9; TRBD2 matches at 8 bases. The CDR3 is made up of 17 amino acids. The germline gives CDR1 SEHNR, CDR2 FQNEAQ (reference sequence). V trimming: 1 base; J trimming: 6 bases; junction bases outside the gene matches: 12. The CDR3 DNA is TGTGCCAGCAGCTTAGAGGAACTAGCGGTAGGATTGGATACGCAGTATTTT. Translation gives CASSLEELAVGLDTQYF.

V gene TRBV27 combines with J gene TRBJ2-7; the D gene is possibly TRBD1 (6 bases). The ends were cut back, 5 bases at V and 3 bases at J, with 17 bases in the middle. CDR1 MNHEY and CDR2 SMNVEV come from the germline V gene (reference sequence). The length of the CDR3 is 15 residues. The CDR3 coding sequence is TGTGCCAGCAGTGGCCCGGGCAGGGGAATCTACGAGCAGTACTTC. Amino acids: CASSGPGRGIYEQYF.

This rearrangement joins TRBV18 to TRBJ1-1, with no clear D. In germline, CDR1 is KGHSH, CDR2 LQKENI. CDR3 length equals 15 residues. Trimming took 5 bases from V and 1 from J, leaving 14 bases between them. In DNA form, the CDR3 reads TGTGCCAGCTCAGCTCGTGGTAGCCCGAACACTGAAGCTTTCTTT. Translating gives CASSARGSPNTEAFF.

J is TRBJ2-3 and V is TRBV27, with D maybe TRBD1 (6 bases). The CDR3 has 15 amino acids. Trimming removed 3 bases at V and 2 bases at J, with 12 bases between. Germline CDR1 reads MNHEY; CDR2 reads SMNVEV (reference sequence). The CDR3 loop is CASSFRTGFTDTQYF. The CDR3 nucleotides are TGTGCCAGCAGTTTCAGAACAGGGTTCACAGATACGCAGTATTTT.

With regard to this clone: Other DNA sequences in the sample encode the same CDR3. The chain links TRBV27 to TRBJ2-3, with 10 bases matching TRBD2. The CDR3 totals 15 residues. Germline-derived CDR1 and CDR2 are MNHEY and SMNVEV (reference sequence). The V segment lost 3 bases and the J segment 4 bases; nucleotides outside the gene matches: 4. CDR3 region: CASSFGLAGADTQYF. The CDR3 DNA reads TGTGCCAGCAGTTTCGGGCTAGCGGGAGCAGATACGCAGTATTTT.